This is a list of T cell receptor beta chains from one sample in a study of OX40 agonist ivuxolimab in advanced cancers. Sequenced by immunoSEQ multiplex PCR; TCRdb stores in-frame clones only, minus some. Of roughly 92,000 clones listed, 91% are singletons. The sequences come from CD4+ or CD8+ T cells sorted from blood, collected in a trial of the OX40 agonist ivuxolimab. The receptor source for this set is an adult with an advanced solid tumor such as melanoma, head and neck, liver or kidney cancer. Each CDR3 is given with its conserved first and last residue. A D gene is named only where the DNA matches it firmly. Part of the rows lack a size; the others show once, few, many or a class for expanded clones.

size	V	J	D	CDR3	DNA
-	TRBV6-1	TRBJ2-7	TRBD1	CASSAQDRGCYEQYF	TGTGCCAGCAGTGCCCAGGACAGGGGGTGTTACGAGCAGTACTTC
-	TRBV15	TRBJ1-3	-	CATSRDSLAGNTIYF	TGTGCCACCAGCAGAGACTCCCTAGCAGGAAACACCATATATTTT
-	TRBV30	TRBJ2-5	TRBD1	CAWPGQGTETQYF	TGTGCCTGGCCGGGACAGGGAACTGAGACCCAGTACTTC
few	TRBV14	TRBJ2-7	TRBD1	CASSQNRQGSLIYEQYF	TGTGCCAGCAGCCAAAACCGACAGGGTAGTCTGATCTACGAGCAGTACTTC
-	TRBV6-6	TRBJ1-5	TRBD1	CASSRGLDQPQHF	TGTGCCAGCAGCAGGGGGTTGGATCAGCCCCAGCATTTT
-	TRBV13	TRBJ2-5	TRBD2	CASSLGTSGKETQYF	TGTGCCAGCAGCTTAGGAACTAGCGGGAAAGAGACCCAGTACTTC
-	TRBV15	TRBJ1-1	-	CATSPGVRTEAFF	TGTGCCACCAGCCCGGGTGTGAGGACTGAAGCTTTCTTT
-	TRBV6-5	TRBJ2-3	-	CASSYSREVTDTQYF	TGTGCCAGCAGTTACTCGAGGGAGGTCACAGATACGCAGTATTTT
-	TRBV30	TRBJ2-7	TRBD1	CAWSVGQGVGYEQYF	TGTGCCTGGAGTGTAGGACAGGGGGTGGGCTACGAGCAGTACTTC
-	TRBV7-9	TRBJ1-1	-	CASSHRELEAFF	TGTGCCAGCAGCCATCGGGAGCTGGAAGCTTTCTTT
once	TRBV9	TRBJ2-7	TRBD2	CASSVAGGNEYEQYF	TGTGCCAGCAGCGTAGCGGGAGGAAACGAATACGAGCAGTACTTC
many	TRBV5-1	TRBJ1-1	TRBD1	CASSKQGGGTEAFF	TGCGCCAGCAGCAAACAGGGGGGAGGCACTGAAGCTTTCTTT
-	TRBV7-9	TRBJ1-4	-	CASSSGSHGEKLFF	TGTGCCAGCAGCTCAGGGAGTCACGGTGAAAAACTGTTTTTT
-	TRBV6-5	TRBJ2-7	TRBD1	CASRVDRALSYEQYF	TGTGCCAGCAGGGTAGACAGGGCCCTCTCCTACGAGCAGTACTTC
-	TRBV28	TRBJ2-7	-	CASSLGSRIHEQYF	TGTGCCAGCAGTTTGGGCTCGCGGATCCACGAGCAGTACTTC
-	TRBV5-1	TRBJ2-5	TRBD2	CASSFGLAGLQETQYF	TGCGCCAGCAGCTTCGGACTAGCGGGGCTCCAAGAGACCCAGTACTTC
-	TRBV28	TRBJ2-1	TRBD2	CASIPLAGKGNEQFF	TGTGCCAGCATTCCTCTAGCGGGAAAGGGTAATGAGCAGTTCTTC
-	TRBV6-4	TRBJ2-1	-	CASSVSGSEENEQFF	TGTGCCAGCAGTGTTAGTGGCAGTGAGGAGAATGAGCAGTTCTTC
-	TRBV7-9	TRBJ2-3	-	CASSLSRGPESTDTQYF	TGTGCCAGCAGCTTAAGCAGAGGGCCCGAGAGCACAGATACGCAGTATTTT
-	TRBV5-1	TRBJ2-1	-	CASSFSGPNNEQFF	TGCGCCAGCAGCTTCTCGGGGCCGAACAATGAGCAGTTCTTC
once	TRBV5-1	TRBJ2-7	TRBD2	CASSLEASGSREQYF	TGCGCCAGCAGCTTGGAGGCTAGCGGGAGCCGCGAGCAGTACTTC
once	TRBV9	TRBJ2-7	-	CASSTDEQRYEQYF	TGTGCCAGCAGCACCGACGAACAGCGCTACGAGCAGTACTTC
-	TRBV18	TRBJ2-2	-	CATEGVLTGELFF	TGTGCTACCGAGGGGGTTCTGACCGGGGAGCTGTTTTTT
-	TRBV4-1	TRBJ2-6	-	CASSQEEGSGANVLTF	TGCGCCAGCAGCCAAGAAGAGGGATCTGGGGCCAACGTCCTGACTTTC
-	TRBV13	TRBJ2-7	-	CASSTSYEQYF	TGTGCCAGCAGCACATCCTACGAGCAGTACTTC
-	TRBV27	TRBJ2-2	-	CASSSGGSGRTGELFF	TGTGCCAGCAGTTCAGGGGGTAGCGGAAGAACCGGGGAGCTGTTTTTT